A single TCR beta chain is shown here with its context. What it recognizes is unknown. V trimming: 6 bases; J trimming: 3 bases; junction bases outside the gene matches: 11. Germline loops: CDR1 SGHAT, CDR2 FQNNGV. The CDR3 covers 15 residues. The sample originates from a study of shared clonotypes between healthy human individuals. Study-level results: An effect of sequencing depth on clonotype sharing among donors was expected.

Profiling relied on immunoSEQ multiplex PCR, and the TCRdb table lists in-frame clones only, not all of them. The table has some 630,000 clones, roughly 96% seen once. CD45RO negativity and positive selection for CCR7 defined naive CD8 cells, a population that excluded terminally differentiated effector memory CD45RA+ cells. The sequence was obtained from a woman aged 25 to 39 in good health. The chain is built from TRBV11-2 and TRBJ2-7; 7 bases agree with TRBD2. Material for sequencing was naive CD8+ T cells sorted from blood. The CDR3 spells CASRNNRDYIYEQYF. CDR3 sequence (DNA): TGTGCCAGCAGGAACAACCGGGACTACATCTACGAGCAGTACTTC.